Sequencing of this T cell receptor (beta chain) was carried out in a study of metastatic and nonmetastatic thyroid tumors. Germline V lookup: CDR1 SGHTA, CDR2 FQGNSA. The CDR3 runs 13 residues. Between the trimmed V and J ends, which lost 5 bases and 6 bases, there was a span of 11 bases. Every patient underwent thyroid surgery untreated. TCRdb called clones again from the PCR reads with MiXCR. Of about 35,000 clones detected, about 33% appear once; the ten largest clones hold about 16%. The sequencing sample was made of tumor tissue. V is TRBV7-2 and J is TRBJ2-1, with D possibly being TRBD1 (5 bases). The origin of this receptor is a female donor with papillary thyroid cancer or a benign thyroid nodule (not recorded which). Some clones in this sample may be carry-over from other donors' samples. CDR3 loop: CASSPLRGNEQFF. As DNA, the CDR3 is TGTGCCAGCAGCCCTCTAAGGGGCAATGAGCAGTTCTTC.